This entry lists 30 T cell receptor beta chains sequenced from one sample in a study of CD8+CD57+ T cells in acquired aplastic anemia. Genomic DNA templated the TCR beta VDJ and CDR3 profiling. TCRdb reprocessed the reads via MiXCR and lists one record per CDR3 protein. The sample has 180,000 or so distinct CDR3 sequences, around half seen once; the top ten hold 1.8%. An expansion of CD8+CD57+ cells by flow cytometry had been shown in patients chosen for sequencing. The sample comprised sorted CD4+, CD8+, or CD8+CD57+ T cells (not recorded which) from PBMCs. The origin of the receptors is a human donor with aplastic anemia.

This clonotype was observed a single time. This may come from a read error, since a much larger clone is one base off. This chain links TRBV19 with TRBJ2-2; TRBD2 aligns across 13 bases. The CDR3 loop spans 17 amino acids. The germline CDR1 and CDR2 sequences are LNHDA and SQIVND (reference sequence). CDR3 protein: CAGSVGLAGAPTGELFF. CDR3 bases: TGTGCCGGTAGTGTAGGACTAGCGGGGGCCCCGACCGGGGAGCTGTTTTTT.

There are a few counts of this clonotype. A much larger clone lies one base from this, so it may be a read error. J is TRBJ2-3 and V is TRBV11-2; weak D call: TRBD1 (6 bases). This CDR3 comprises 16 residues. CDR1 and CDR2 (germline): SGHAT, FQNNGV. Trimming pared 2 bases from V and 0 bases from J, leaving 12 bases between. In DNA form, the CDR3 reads TGTGCCAGCAGCTTAAACAGGGCATCTAGCACAGATACGCAGTATTTT. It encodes CASSLNRASSTDTQYF.

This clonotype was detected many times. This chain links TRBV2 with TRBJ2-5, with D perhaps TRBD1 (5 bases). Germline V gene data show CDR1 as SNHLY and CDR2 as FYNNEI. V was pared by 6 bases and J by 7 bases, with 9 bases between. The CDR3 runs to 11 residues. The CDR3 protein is CASSQGWTQYF. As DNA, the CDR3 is TGTGCCAGCAGCCAGGGCTGGACCCAGTACTTC.

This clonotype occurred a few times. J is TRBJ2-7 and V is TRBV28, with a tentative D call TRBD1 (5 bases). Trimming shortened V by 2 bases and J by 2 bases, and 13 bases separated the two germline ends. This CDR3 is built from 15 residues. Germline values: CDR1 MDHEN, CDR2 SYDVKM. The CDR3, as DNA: TGTGCCAGCAGTTTACCCAAGGGGATGCCCTACGAGCAGTACTTC. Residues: CASSLPKGMPYEQYF.

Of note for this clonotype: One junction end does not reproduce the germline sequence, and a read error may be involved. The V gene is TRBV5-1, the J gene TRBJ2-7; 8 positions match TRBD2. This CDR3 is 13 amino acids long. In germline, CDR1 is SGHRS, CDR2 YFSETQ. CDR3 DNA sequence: TGCGCCAGCGGCTTTAGCGGGAACTACGAGCAGTACTTC. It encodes CASGFSGNYEQYF.

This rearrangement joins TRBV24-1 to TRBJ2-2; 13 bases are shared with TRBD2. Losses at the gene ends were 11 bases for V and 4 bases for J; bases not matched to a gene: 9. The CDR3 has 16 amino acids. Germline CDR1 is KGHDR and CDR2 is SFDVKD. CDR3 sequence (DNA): TGTGCCAGCAGATGGACTAGCGGGAGTCTCACCGGGGAGCTGTTTTTT. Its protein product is CASRWTSGSLTGELFF.

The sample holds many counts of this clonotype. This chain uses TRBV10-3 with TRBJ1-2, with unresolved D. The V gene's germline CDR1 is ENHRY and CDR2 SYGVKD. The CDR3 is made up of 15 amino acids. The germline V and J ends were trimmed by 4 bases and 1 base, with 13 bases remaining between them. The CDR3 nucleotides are TGTGCCATCAGTGTTCTACAGACCCGTAACTATGGCTACACCTTC. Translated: CAISVLQTRNYGYTF.

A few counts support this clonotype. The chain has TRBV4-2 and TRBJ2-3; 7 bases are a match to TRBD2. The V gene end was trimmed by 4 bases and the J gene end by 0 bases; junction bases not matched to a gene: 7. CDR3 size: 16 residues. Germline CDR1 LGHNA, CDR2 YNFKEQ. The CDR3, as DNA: TGTGCCAGCAGCCCCAGCGGGACTACTAGCACAGATACGCAGTATTTT. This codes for CASSPSGTTSTDTQYF.

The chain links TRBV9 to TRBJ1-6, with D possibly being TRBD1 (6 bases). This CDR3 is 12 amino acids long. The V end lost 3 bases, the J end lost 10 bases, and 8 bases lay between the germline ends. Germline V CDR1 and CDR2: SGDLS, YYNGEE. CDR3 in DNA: TGTGCCAGCAGCGGGGGGGGCTCACCCCTCCACTTT. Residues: CASSGGGSPLHF. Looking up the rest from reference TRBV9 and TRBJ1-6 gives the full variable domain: DSGVTQTPKHLITATGQRVTLRCSPRSGDLSVYWYQQSLDQGLQFLIQYYNGEERAKGNILERFSAQQFPDLHSELNLSSLELGDSALYFCASSGGGSPLHFGNGTRLTVT.

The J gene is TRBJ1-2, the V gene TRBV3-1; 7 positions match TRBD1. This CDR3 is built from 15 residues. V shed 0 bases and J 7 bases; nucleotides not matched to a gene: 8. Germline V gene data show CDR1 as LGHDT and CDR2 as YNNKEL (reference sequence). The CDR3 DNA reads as TGTGCCAGCAGCCAAGAGGGACAGCGGGGGGCTGGCTACACCTTC. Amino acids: CASSQEGQRGAGYTF.

For the CDR3, the DNA is TGTGCCAGCAGCTTGGCTGGCGGGAGAGGAACAGATACGCAGTATTTT. It specifies CASSLAGGRGTDTQYF. The J gene is TRBJ2-3, the V gene TRBV5-6, with TRBD2 matching 7 bases. Trimming removed 0 bases from V and 3 bases from J; junction bases left unmatched: 7. Germline CDR1 is SGHDT and CDR2 is YYEEEE. This CDR3 contains 16 residues.

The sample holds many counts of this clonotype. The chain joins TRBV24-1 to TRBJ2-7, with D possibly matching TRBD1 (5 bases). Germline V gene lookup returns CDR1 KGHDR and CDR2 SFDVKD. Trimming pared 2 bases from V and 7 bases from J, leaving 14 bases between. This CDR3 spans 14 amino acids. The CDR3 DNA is TGTGCCACCAGTGATTCCGGCAGGGCGCAAGAGCAGTACTTC. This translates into CATSDSGRAQEQYF.

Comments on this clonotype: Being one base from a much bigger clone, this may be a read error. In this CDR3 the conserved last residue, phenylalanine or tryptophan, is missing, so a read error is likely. The DNA for the CDR3 is TGTGCCAGCAGCTTAGCAGGGATGGGTGAGCAGTTCCTC. Its protein is CASSLAGMGEQFL. The chain joins TRBV11-3 to TRBJ2-1, with D possibly matching TRBD1 (5 bases). CDR1 and CDR2 (germline): SGHNT, YENEEA. CDR3 length equals 13 residues. V was trimmed by 1 base and J by 9 bases, leaving 10 bases between them.

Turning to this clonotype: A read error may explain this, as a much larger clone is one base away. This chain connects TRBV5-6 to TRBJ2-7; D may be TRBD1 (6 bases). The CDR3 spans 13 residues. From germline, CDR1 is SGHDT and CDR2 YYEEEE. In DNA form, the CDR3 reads TGTGCCAGTCGGACAGAAGACTCCTACGATCAGTACTTC. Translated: CASRTEDSYDQYF.

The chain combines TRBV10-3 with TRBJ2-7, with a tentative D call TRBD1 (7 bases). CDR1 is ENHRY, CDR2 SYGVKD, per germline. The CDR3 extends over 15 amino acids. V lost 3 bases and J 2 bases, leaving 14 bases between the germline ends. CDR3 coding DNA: TGTGCCATCAGTGATTTCAGGGGGGACACCTACGAGCAGTACTTC. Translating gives CAISDFRGDTYEQYF.

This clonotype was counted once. The CDR3 spells CATSEWTGGYTF. The CDR3 DNA reads as TGTGCCACCAGTGAGTGGACAGGAGGCTACACCTTC. The chain links TRBV24-1 to TRBJ1-2; 7 nucleotides line up with TRBD1. The CDR3 length is 12 residues. Germline CDR1 is KGHDR and CDR2 is SFDVKD. Trimming at V came to 4 bases and at J to 8 bases, leaving 3 bases not matched to a gene.

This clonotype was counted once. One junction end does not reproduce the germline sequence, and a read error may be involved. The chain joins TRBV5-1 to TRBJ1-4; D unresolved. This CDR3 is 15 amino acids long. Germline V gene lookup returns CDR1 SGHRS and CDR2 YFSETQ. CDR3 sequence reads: CASSLQSAADEELFF. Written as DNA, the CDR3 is TGCGCCAGCAGCTTGCAATCGGCGGCGGATGAAGAACTGTTTTTT.

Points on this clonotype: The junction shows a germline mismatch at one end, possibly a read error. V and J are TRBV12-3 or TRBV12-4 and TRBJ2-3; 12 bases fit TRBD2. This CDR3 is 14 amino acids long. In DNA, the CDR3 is TGTGCCAGCAGTCTGGCCGGGACTAGCGGGTACGCCAGTTTT. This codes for CASSLAGTSGYASF.

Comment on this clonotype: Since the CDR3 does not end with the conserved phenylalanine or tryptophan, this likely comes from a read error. The CDR3 spells CSARGVSGGYEQYL. As DNA, the CDR3 is TGCAGTGCTAGAGGGGTTTCGGGGGGCTACGAGCAGTACCTC. V usage is TRBV20-1 and J usage is TRBJ2-7; 7 nucleotides align to TRBD2. Germline CDR1 and CDR2: DFQATT and SNEGSKA (reference sequence). The CDR3 is made up of 14 amino acids. V trimming: 1 base; J trimming: 3 bases; junction bases outside the gene matches: 6.

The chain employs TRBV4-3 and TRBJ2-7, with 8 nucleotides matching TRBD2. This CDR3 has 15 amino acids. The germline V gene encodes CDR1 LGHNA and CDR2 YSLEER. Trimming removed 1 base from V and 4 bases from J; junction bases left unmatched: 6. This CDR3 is CASSQGASGFYEQYF. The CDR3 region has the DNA TGCGCCAGCAGCCAAGGGGCTAGCGGGTTTTACGAGCAGTACTTC.

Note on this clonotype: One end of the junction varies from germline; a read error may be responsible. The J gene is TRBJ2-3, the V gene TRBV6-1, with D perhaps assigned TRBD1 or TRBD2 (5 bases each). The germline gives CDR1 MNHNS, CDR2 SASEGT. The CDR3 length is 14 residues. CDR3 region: CASSEQGDTDAQYF. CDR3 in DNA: TGTGCCAGCAGTGAACAGGGAGACACAGATGCGCAGTATTTT.

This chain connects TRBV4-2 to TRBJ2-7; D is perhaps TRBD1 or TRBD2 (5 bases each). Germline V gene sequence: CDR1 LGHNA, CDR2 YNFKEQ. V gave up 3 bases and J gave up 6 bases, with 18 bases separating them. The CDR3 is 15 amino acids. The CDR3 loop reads CASSQGTPRVGEQYF. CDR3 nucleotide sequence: TGTGCCAGCAGCCAGGGGACCCCCAGGGTCGGCGAGCAGTACTTC.

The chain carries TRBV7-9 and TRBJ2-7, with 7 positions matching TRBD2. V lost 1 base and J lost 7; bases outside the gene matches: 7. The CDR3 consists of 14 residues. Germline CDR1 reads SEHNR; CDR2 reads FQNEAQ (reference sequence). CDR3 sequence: CASSLGGGSWEQYF. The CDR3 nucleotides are TGTGCCAGCAGCTTAGGGGGCGGGAGCTGGGAGCAGTACTTC.

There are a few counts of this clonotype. Written as DNA, the CDR3 is TGTGCCTGGCGAAGGACAGGGAACACTGAAGCTTTCTTT. This sequence encodes CAWRRTGNTEAFF. The chain uses TRBV30 and TRBJ1-1; 7 bases align to TRBD1. Germline V gene sequence: CDR1 GTSNPN, CDR2 SVGIG (reference sequence). The CDR3 is 13 amino acids. The V gene end was trimmed by 5 bases and the J gene end by 1 base; junction bases not matched to a gene: 4.

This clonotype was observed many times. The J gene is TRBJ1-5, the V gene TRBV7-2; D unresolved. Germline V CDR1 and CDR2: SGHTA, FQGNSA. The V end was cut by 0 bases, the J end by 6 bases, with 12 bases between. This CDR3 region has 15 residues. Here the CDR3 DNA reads TGTGCCAGCAGCTTAGCGTCCGCGGCCCCTCAGCCCCAGCATTTT. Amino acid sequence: CASSLASAAPQPQHF. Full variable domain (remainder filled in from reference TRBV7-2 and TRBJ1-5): GAGVSQSPSNKVTEKGKDVELRCDPISGHTALYWYRQSLGQGLEFLIYFQGNSAPDKSGLPSDRFSAERTGGSVSTLTIQRTQQEDSAVYLCASSLASAAPQPQHFGDGTRLSIL.

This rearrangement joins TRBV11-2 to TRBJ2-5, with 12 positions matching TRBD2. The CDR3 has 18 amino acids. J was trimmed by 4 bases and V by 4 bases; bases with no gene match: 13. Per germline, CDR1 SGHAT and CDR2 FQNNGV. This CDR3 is CASSSLRYPGLAGETQYF. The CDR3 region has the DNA TGTGCCAGCAGCTCCCTTCGCTATCCGGGACTAGCGGGAGAGACCCAGTACTTC. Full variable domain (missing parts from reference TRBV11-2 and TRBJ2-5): EAGVAQSPRYKIIEKRQSVAFWCNPISGHATLYWYQQILGQGPKLLIQFQNNGVVDDSQLPKDRFSAERLKGVDSTLKIQPAKLEDSAVYLCASSSLRYPGLAGETQYFGPGTRLLVL.

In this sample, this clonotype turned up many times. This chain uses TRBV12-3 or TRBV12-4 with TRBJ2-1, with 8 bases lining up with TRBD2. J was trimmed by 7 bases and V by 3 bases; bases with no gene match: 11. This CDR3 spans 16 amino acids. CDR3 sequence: CASSFRVVAGKNEQFF. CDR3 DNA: TGTGCCAGCAGTTTCCGGGTAGTAGCGGGAAAGAATGAGCAGTTCTTC.

CDR3 region: CASSQDLGITAGPGLFF. The CDR3 DNA is TGTGCCAGCAGCCAAGATTTAGGAATTACCGCGGGGCCCGGGCTTTTCTTC. V usage is TRBV3-1 and J usage is TRBJ2-1; tentatively, D is TRBD2 (6 bases). The CDR3 contains 17 residues. With 0 bases removed from V and 16 bases from J, the gap between germline ends came to 28 bases. Germline V gene data show CDR1 as LGHDT and CDR2 as YNNKEL (reference sequence).

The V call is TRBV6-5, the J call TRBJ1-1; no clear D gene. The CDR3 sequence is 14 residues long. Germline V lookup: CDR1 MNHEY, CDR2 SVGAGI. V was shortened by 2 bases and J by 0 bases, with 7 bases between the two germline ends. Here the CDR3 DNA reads TGTGCCAGCAGTTACGGACTCATGAACACTGAAGCTTTCTTT. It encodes CASSYGLMNTEAFF.

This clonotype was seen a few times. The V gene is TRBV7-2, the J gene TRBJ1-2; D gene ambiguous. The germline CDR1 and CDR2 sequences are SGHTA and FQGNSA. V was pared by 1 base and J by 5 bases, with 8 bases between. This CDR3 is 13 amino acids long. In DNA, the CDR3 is TGTGCCAGCAGCTTAGACAGAAAGTATGGCTACACCTTC. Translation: CASSLDRKYGYTF.